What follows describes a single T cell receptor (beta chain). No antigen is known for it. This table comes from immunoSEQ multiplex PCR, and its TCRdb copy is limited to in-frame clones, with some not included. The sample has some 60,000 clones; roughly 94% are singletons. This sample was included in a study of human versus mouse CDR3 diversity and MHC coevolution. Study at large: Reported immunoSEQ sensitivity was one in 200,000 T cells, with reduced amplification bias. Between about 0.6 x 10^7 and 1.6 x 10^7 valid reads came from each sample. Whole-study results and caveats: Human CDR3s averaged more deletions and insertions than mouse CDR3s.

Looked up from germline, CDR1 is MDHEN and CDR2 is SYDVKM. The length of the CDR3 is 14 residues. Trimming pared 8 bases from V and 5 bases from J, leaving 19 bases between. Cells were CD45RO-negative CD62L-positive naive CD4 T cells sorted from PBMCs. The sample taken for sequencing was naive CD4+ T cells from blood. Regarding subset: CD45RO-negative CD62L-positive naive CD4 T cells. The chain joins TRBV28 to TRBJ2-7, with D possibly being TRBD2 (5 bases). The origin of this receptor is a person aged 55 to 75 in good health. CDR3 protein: CASGTGFYSHEQYF. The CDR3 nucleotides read TGTGCCAGCGGAACGGGGTTTTATAGCCACGAGCAGTACTTC.